These 15 T cell receptor beta chains came from one sample sequenced in a study of T cell repertoires in cytomegalovirus infection. A single record per CDR3 protein comes from TCRdb applying MiXCR to the reads. The sample yields around 170,000 distinct CDR3 sequences, about an eighth seen once. The sequencing input was PBMCs. The receptors were sampled from a human donor in good health (CMV status not recorded). Some clones in this sample may be carry-over from other donors' samples.

The gene calls are TRBV4-3 and TRBJ2-1, with 11 positions matching TRBD2. V gave up 4 bases and J gave up 6 bases; unmatched junction bases: 5. CDR3 length: 15 residues. Per the germline V gene, CDR1 is LGHNA and CDR2 is YSLEER. In DNA, the CDR3 is TGCGCCAGCAGCCTCGGGACTAGCGGCCGCAATGAGCAGTTCTTC. This gives the protein CASSLGTSGRNEQFF.

This clonotype was observed many times. The V call is TRBV7-2, the J call TRBJ1-2, with TRBD1 matching 7 bases. The V gene end was trimmed by 5 bases and the J gene end by 4 bases; junction bases not matched to a gene: 10. Looked up from germline, CDR1 is SGHTA and CDR2 is FQGNSA. The CDR3 totals 15 residues. The CDR3 DNA reads TGTGCCAGCAGCGGACGGACAGGACCCATCTATGGCTACACCTTC. Protein product: CASSGRTGPIYGYTF.

The J gene is TRBJ2-7, the V gene TRBV29-1; D remains ambiguous. CDR1 is SQVTM, CDR2 ANQGSEA, per germline. The ends were cut back, 3 bases at V and 1 base at J, with 7 bases in the middle. This CDR3 region has 12 residues. The CDR3 bases are TGCAGCGTTGAGTCCCAGTCCTACGAGCAGTACTTC. Its translation: CSVESQSYEQYF.

This clonotype was found many times. The chain uses TRBV7-2 and TRBJ1-5, with D possibly matching TRBD1 (5 bases). This CDR3 has 16 residues. Trimming took off 0 bases at V and 4 bases at J, with 13 bases between the two ends. Per germline, CDR1 SGHTA and CDR2 FQGNSA. The CDR3 region has the DNA TGTGCCAGCAGCTTAGCTTCGGGGGGATTTAATCAGCCCCAGCATTTT. It codes for CASSLASGGFNQPQHF.

This clonotype was counted only a few times. The rearrangement links TRBV25-1 to TRBJ1-2; D gene ambiguous. From germline, CDR1 is MGHDK and CDR2 SYGVNS. Trimming shortened V by 5 bases and J by 4 bases, and 5 bases separated the two germline ends. This CDR3 is 11 amino acids long. CDR3 nucleotide sequence: TGTGCCAGCAGTTCATTCTATGGCTACACCTTC. It yields the protein CASSSFYGYTF.

V usage is TRBV4-3 and J usage is TRBJ2-1; the D is unclear. This CDR3 spans 12 amino acids. Germline lookup yields CDR1 LGHNA and CDR2 YSLEER. Trimming took off 2 bases at V and 8 bases at J, with 7 bases between the two ends. The CDR3: CASSQKWDEQFF. CDR3 bases: TGCGCCAGCAGCCAAAAGTGGGATGAGCAGTTCTTC.

This clonotype showed up just a few times. The chain is built from TRBV19 and TRBJ2-3, with D possibly TRBD1 on 6 matching bases. Germline V gene data show CDR1 as LNHDA and CDR2 as SQIVND (reference sequence). With 11 bases removed from V and 1 base from J, the gap between germline ends came to 16 bases. The CDR3 loop spans 14 amino acids. Here the CDR3 DNA reads TGTGCCCCAGAGGGGGTCAGGGGCACAGATACGCAGTATTTT. Translation gives CAPEGVRGTDTQYF.

This clonotype was seen ten or more times. DNA of the CDR3: TGTGCCAGCAGTGAAGACCCTCATTCACCCCTCCACTTT. Translation: CASSEDPHSPLHF. This sequence joins TRBV6-1 and TRBJ1-6; the D is unclear. In germline, CDR1 is MNHNS, CDR2 SASEGT. V gave up 1 base and J gave up 8 bases, with 6 bases separating them. The CDR3 is 13 residues long.

V usage is TRBV7-9 and J usage is TRBJ1-1; 7 bases map to TRBD1. CDR3 length equals 15 residues. V was clipped by 4 bases and J by 5 bases; unmatched bases: 10. Germline V gives CDR1 SEHNR, CDR2 FQNEAQ (reference sequence). In DNA form, the CDR3 reads TGTGCCAGCAGCTCAACACAGGGGACTTGGACTGAAGCTTTCTTT. Its protein is CASSSTQGTWTEAFF.

This clonotype has only a few counts. This rearrangement joins TRBV20-1 to TRBJ1-5; TRBD1 agrees at 12 bases. Germline assignment: CDR1 DFQATT and CDR2 SNEGSKA (reference sequence). V was clipped by 6 bases and J by 8 bases; unmatched bases: 8. This CDR3 contains 14 residues. The CDR3 loop is CSAKGQGARKPQHF. CDR3 bases: TGCAGTGCCAAGGGACAGGGGGCAAGGAAGCCCCAGCATTTT.

The table lists this clonotype with many counts. The chain joins TRBV20-1 to TRBJ1-6; D is uncertain. The germline gives CDR1 DFQATT, CDR2 SNEGSKA (reference sequence). This CDR3 contains 15 residues. The V and J ends lost 4 bases and 0 bases respectively, with 10 bases between them. The CDR3: CSAKDGASYNSPLHF. The DNA of the CDR3 is TGCAGTGCTAAGGACGGAGCCTCCTATAATTCACCCCTCCACTTT.

This clonotype was seen only a few times. The CDR3, as DNA: TGTGCCATTTCGACTAGCGGCTACGAGCAGTACTTC. This translates into CAISTSGYEQYF. This chain joins TRBV28 and TRBJ2-7; 9 nucleotides line up with TRBD2. CDR3 length: 12 amino acids. With V trimmed by 10 bases and J by 3 bases, 4 bases remained unmatched. The V gene's germline CDR1 is MDHEN and CDR2 SYDVKM.

This rearrangement joins TRBV6-2 or TRBV6-3 to TRBJ2-1, with 11 positions matching TRBD2. Germline V gives CDR1 MNHEY, CDR2 SVGEGT. V was clipped by 4 bases and J by 7 bases; unmatched bases: 9. The CDR3 consists of 16 residues. As DNA, the CDR3 is TGTGCCAGCAGTTCGCCCGCGGGACTAGCGGTTAATGAGCAGTTCTTC. Translation gives CASSSPAGLAVNEQFF.

Comments on this clonotype: One junction end disagrees with the germline gene, perhaps due to a read error. The V and J genes are TRBV20-1 and TRBJ1-6; D possibly corresponds to TRBD1 (6 bases). Germline values: CDR1 DFQATT, CDR2 SNEGSKA (reference sequence). This CDR3 is built from 19 residues. The CDR3 loop is CSASRTVTIGGSYNPPLHF. As DNA, the CDR3 is TGCAGTGCTAGCAGGACAGTTACGATCGGGGGCTCCTATAATCCACCCCTCCACTTT.

In DNA form, the CDR3 reads TGTGCCAGCAACTCCTACAGACAGGGGAATCAGCCCCAGCATTTT. It codes for CASNSYRQGNQPQHF. The chain is built from TRBV28 and TRBJ1-5; 8 positions match TRBD1. The CDR3 sequence is 15 residues long. Germline V lookup: CDR1 MDHEN, CDR2 SYDVKM. V shed 7 bases and J 4 bases; nucleotides not matched to a gene: 9. The full variable domain, with the rest looked up from reference TRBV28 and TRBJ1-5, is DVKVTQSSRYLVKRTGEKVFLECVQDMDHENMFWYRQDPGLGLRLIYFSYDVKMKEKGDIPEGYSVSREKKERFSLILESASTNQTSMYLCASNSYRQGNQPQHFGDGTRLSIL.